In this sample, the clone carrying this T cell receptor beta chain turned up many times. These data are taken from a study of identical twins. After template switching added a universal primer site, the resulting cDNA carried unique molecular identifiers. One entry per CDR3 protein results from TCRdb running MiXCR on the 5' RACE reads. Among about 690,000 distinct CDR3 sequences listed, less than 7% were seen once. This clonotype was sampled from a man aged 18-30 years in good health. The sample taken for sequencing was naive T cells sorted from blood.

CDR3 region: CASRTQGQYQETQYF. The CDR3 bases are TGTGCCAGCAGAACCCAGGGACAGTACCAAGAGACCCAGTACTTC. V is TRBV28 and J is TRBJ2-5, with 7 bases aligning to TRBD1. CDR1 is MDHEN, CDR2 SYDVKM, per germline. The CDR3 runs to 15 residues. J gave up 0 bases and V 6 bases, and 7 bases lay outside the gene matches.